The 14 T cell receptor beta chains listed next were all sequenced from one sample in a study of CD8+ T cells in alopecia areata. Reverse transcribed after extraction, RNA yielded cDNA as the sequencing template. Assay used: immunoSEQ multiplex PCR; TCRdb lists only in-frame clones, some missing. The sample has about 200,000 clones, roughly 56% seen once. Sequencing was done on a sample of CD8+ T cells sorted from blood. Source of these receptors: a human donor in good health.

The chain is built from TRBV2 and TRBJ1-1, with D possibly matching TRBD1 (6 bases). The V gene's germline CDR1 is SNHLY and CDR2 FYNNEI. The CDR3 extends over 14 amino acids. V gave up 2 bases and J gave up 2 bases, with 9 bases separating them. The CDR3 region has the DNA TGTGCCAGCAGTGAAAAGGGGGTAAACACTGAAGCTTTCTTT. Translation gives CASSEKGVNTEAFF.

This chain links TRBV29-1 with TRBJ1-5; tentative D call: TRBD1 (5 bases). This CDR3 contains 17 residues. Germline values: CDR1 SQVTM, CDR2 ANQGSEA. V lost 5 bases and J 3 bases, leaving 23 bases between the germline ends. The CDR3 spells CSVRPRGSGSINQPQHF. The CDR3 DNA sequence: TGCAGCGTTAGACCGAGGGGATCGGGGTCCATCAATCAGCCCCAGCATTTT.

The chain carries TRBV7-3 and TRBJ2-1, with 10 nucleotides matching TRBD1. Per germline, CDR1 SGHTA and CDR2 FQGTGA. After removal of 3 bases from V and 6 bases from J, the junction contained 2 bases not matched to a gene. CDR3 length: 14 amino acids. CDR3 residues: CASSFGQGGNEQFF. The CDR3 nucleotides are TGTGCCAGCAGCTTCGGACAGGGGGGCAATGAGCAGTTCTTC.

The chain links TRBV27 to TRBJ2-1; TRBD1 matches at 8 bases. With 5 bases clipped from V and 12 bases from J, the junction kept 9 bases outside the gene matches. The CDR3 covers 13 residues. Germline assignment: CDR1 MNHEY and CDR2 SMNVEV (reference sequence). The CDR3 sequence is CASSPGQGMVQFF. The CDR3 DNA is TGTGCCAGCAGTCCCGGACAGGGTATGGTGCAGTTCTTC.

The chain combines TRBV2 with TRBJ2-7; TRBD1 might be the D (5 bases). V was clipped by 3 bases and J by 6 bases, with 9 bases between them. This CDR3 contains 12 residues. Germline V gene data show CDR1 as SNHLY and CDR2 as FYNNEI. The CDR3 DNA is TGTGCCAGCAGTGATGAAGGGGTCGAGCAGTACTTC. The encoded protein is CASSDEGVEQYF.

This clone was seen a handful of times. The chain carries TRBV29-1 and TRBJ1-1; D unresolved. The length of the CDR3 is 14 residues. The V end lost 3 bases, the J end lost 1 base, and 12 bases lay between the germline ends. Germline V gene data show CDR1 as SQVTM and CDR2 as ANQGSEA. The CDR3 nucleotides read TGCAGCGTTGAGGGAGGACGTTCGAACACTGAAGCTTTCTTT. Its translation is CSVEGGRSNTEAFF.

The chain carries TRBV7-9 and TRBJ1-5, with D possibly TRBD1 on 5 matching bases. CDR1 is SEHNR, CDR2 FQNEAQ, per germline (reference sequence). The germline V and J ends were trimmed by 6 bases and 7 bases, with 16 bases remaining between them. The CDR3 is 14 amino acids. CDR3 sequence: CASRGEGFDQPQHF. CDR3 nucleotide sequence: TGTGCCAGCAGGGGTGAGGGGTTTGACCAGCCCCAGCATTTT.

The CDR3, as DNA: TGCAGCGTGGCACAGGGTTGGTCGGGCTACACCTTC. It yields the protein CSVAQGWSGYTF. The rearrangement uses TRBV29-1 and TRBJ1-2; D possibly corresponds to TRBD1 (6 bases). V lost 6 bases to trimming and J lost 8 bases, with 16 bases between them. This CDR3 spans 12 amino acids. Germline V lookup: CDR1 SQVTM, CDR2 ANQGSEA.

This clone has only a few counts. J is TRBJ1-1 and V is TRBV27; D call uncertain. Germline V CDR1 and CDR2: MNHEY, SMNVEV (reference sequence). The CDR3 is made up of 12 amino acids. The ends were cut back, 10 bases at V and 4 bases at J, with 13 bases in the middle. CDR3 nucleotides: TGTGCCACGTCGCGTCGGGGCACTGAAGCTTTCTTT. Its protein product is CATSRRGTEAFF.

This clone turned up a few times. This chain uses TRBV25-1 with TRBJ1-1; 8 bases map to TRBD1. Germline CDR1 MGHDK, CDR2 SYGVNS. V trimming: 6 bases; J trimming: 4 bases; junction bases outside the gene matches: 7. The CDR3 loop spans 14 amino acids. The DNA of the CDR3 is TGTGCCAGCAGCGCCAGGGGGCTAATCACTGAAGCTTTCTTT. Its protein product is CASSARGLITEAFF.

The chain joins TRBV6-1 to TRBJ2-5; 9 nucleotides agree with TRBD1. Germline CDR1 reads MNHNS; CDR2 reads SASEGT. The trim removed 4 bases at V and 2 bases at J, leaving 8 bases unmatched. There are 16 residues in the CDR3. CDR3 amino acids: CASSVQDRGGQETQYF. The DNA of the CDR3 is TGTGCCAGCAGTGTCCAGGACAGGGGTGGTCAAGAGACCCAGTACTTC.

The rearrangement links TRBV9 to TRBJ2-5; D is unresolved. Germline V gives CDR1 SGDLS, CDR2 YYNGEE. The CDR3 consists of 15 residues. V gave up 2 bases and J gave up 0 bases, with 11 bases separating them. This chain's CDR3 is CASSVEATHQETQYF. The CDR3 DNA follows: TGTGCCAGCAGCGTCGAGGCAACGCACCAAGAGACCCAGTACTTC.

The J gene is TRBJ2-7, the V gene TRBV14; 11 bases agree with TRBD2. Germline loops: CDR1 SGHDN, CDR2 FVKESK. V lost 2 bases to trimming and J lost 6 bases; unmatched junction nucleotides: 3. The CDR3 has 14 amino acids. CDR3 region: CASSQTSGGLEQYF. The CDR3 DNA is TGTGCCAGCAGCCAAACTAGCGGGGGACTCGAGCAGTACTTC.

The chain has TRBV29-1 and TRBJ2-3; no clear D gene. Per the germline V gene, CDR1 is SQVTM and CDR2 is ANQGSEA. The CDR3 runs to 13 residues. The V end lost 4 bases, the J end lost 2 bases, and 10 bases lay between the germline ends. This CDR3 is CSVGPGFTDTQYF. CDR3 DNA: TGCAGCGTTGGGCCCGGGTTCACAGATACGCAGTATTTT.